Detailed here is one TCR beta chain. What it recognizes is unknown. This sample was included in a study of cytomegalovirus exposure and HLA in healthy donors. V lost 0 bases and J 8 bases, leaving 14 bases between the germline ends. Looked up from germline, CDR1 is SGDLS and CDR2 is YYNGEE. The CDR3 length is 14 residues. Healthy donors of bone marrow made up the group. The PCR contained 60 Vbeta and 13 Jbeta primers. Clones were read by immunoSEQ multiplex PCR, and TCRdb kept only the in-frame ones, dropping some. The sample shows around 130,000 clones, less than 75% of them seen only once. Study-wide results and caveats: Only CMV serostatus was available as immune exposure information.

The genes are TRBV9 and TRBJ1-1; no definite D call. The sequence came from a woman aged 40 to 50 in good health and CMV-seropositive. Specimen: PBMCs. This chain's CDR3 is CASSVEARSGEAFF. As DNA, the CDR3 is TGTGCCAGCAGCGTAGAAGCCCGATCGGGGGAAGCTTTCTTT.